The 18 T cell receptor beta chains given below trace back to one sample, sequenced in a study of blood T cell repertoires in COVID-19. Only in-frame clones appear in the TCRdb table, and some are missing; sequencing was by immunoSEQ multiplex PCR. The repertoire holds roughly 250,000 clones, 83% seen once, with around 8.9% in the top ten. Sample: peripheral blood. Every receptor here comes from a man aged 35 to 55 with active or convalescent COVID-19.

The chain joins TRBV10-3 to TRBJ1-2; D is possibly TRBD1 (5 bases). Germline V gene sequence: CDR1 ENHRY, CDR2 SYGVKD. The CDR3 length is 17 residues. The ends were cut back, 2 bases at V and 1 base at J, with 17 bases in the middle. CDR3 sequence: CAISETPHRKNNYGYTF. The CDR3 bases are TGTGCCATCAGTGAGACCCCCCACAGGAAAAATAACTATGGCTACACCTTC.

The CDR3 DNA sequence: TGTGCCAGCAGCTTTGACAGACCCTACGAGCAGTACTTC. Amino acid sequence: CASSFDRPYEQYF. The genes are TRBV11-2 and TRBJ2-7, with D possibly TRBD1 on 5 matching bases. This CDR3 is 13 amino acids long. V gave up 3 bases and J gave up 2 bases, with 8 bases separating them. From germline, CDR1 is SGHAT and CDR2 FQNNGV.

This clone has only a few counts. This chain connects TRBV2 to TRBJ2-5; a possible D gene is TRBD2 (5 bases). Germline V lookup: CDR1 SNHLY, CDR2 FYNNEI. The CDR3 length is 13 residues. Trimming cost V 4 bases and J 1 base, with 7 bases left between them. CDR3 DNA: TGTGCCAGCAGTGCCGGACTCCAAGAGACCCAGTACTTC. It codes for CASSAGLQETQYF.

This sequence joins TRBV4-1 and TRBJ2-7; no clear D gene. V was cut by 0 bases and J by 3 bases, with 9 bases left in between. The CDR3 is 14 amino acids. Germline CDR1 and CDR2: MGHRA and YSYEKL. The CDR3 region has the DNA TGCGCCAGCAGCCAAGAGACACTTAGCTACGAGCAGTACTTC. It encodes CASSQETLSYEQYF.

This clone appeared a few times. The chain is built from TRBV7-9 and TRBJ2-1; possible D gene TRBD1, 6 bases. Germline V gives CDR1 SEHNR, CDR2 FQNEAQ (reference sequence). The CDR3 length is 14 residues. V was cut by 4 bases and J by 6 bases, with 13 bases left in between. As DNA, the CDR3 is TGTGCCAGCAGCTGGCAGGTGGGGGCCAATGAGCAGTTCTTC. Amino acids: CASSWQVGANEQFF.

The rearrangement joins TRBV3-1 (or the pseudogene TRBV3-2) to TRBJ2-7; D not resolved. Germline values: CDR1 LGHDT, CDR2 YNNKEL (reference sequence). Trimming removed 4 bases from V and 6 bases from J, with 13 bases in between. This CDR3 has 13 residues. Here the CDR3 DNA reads TGTGCCAGCAGCCCCCTCCAGGATGGCGAGCAGTACTTC. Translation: CASSPLQDGEQYF.

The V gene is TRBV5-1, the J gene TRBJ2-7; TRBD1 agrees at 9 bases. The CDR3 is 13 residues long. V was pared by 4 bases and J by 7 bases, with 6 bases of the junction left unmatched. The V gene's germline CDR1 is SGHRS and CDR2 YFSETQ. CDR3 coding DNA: TGCGCCAGCAGCGGACAGGGGCGAGGGGAGCAGTACTTC. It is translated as CASSGQGRGEQYF.

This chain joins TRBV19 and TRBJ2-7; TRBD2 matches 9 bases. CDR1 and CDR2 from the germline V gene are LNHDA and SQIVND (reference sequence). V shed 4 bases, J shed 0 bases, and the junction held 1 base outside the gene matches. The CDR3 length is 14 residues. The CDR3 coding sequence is TGTGCCAGTAGTACTAGCGGGACCTCCTACGAGCAGTACTTC. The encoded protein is CASSTSGTSYEQYF. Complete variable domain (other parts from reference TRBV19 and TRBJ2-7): DGGITQSPKYLFRKEGQNVTLSCEQNLNHDAMYWYRQDPGQGLRLIYYSQIVNDFQKGDIAEGYSVSREKKESFPLTVTSAQKNPTAFYLCASSTSGTSYEQYFGPGTRLTVT.

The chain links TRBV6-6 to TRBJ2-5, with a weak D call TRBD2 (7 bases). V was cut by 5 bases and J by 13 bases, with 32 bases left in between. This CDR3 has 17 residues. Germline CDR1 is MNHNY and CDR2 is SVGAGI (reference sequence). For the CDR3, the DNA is TGTGCCAGCAGTCCCCGGAGGGGGGAGGGCCGTTGGATTTTTTCGTACTTC. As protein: CASSPRRGEGRWIFSYF.

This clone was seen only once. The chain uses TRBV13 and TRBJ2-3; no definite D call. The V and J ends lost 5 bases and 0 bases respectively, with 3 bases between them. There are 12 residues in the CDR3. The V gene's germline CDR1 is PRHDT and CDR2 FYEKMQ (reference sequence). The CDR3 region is CASSPSTDTQYF. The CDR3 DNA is TGTGCCAGCAGCCCAAGCACAGATACGCAGTATTTT.

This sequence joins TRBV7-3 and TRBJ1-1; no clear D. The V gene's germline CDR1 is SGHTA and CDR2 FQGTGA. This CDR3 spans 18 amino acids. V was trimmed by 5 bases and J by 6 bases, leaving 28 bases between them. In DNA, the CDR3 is TGTGCCAGCAGCGCTAGACAACCCGTGGGAGGGAGAATCGCTGAAGCTTTCTTT. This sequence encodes CASSARQPVGGRIAEAFF.

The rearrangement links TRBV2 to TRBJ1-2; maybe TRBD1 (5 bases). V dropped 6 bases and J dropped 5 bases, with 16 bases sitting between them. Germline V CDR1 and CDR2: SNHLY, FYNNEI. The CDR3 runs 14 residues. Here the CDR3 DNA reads TGTGCCAGCAGAGAGGACCGGACACATTATGGCTACACCTTC. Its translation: CASREDRTHYGYTF. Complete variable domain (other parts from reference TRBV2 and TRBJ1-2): EPEVTQTPSHQVTQMGQEVILRCVPISNHLYFYWYRQILGQKVEFLVSFYNNEISEKSEIFDDQFSVERPDGSNFTLKIRSTKLEDSAMYFCASREDRTHYGYTFGSGTRLTVV.

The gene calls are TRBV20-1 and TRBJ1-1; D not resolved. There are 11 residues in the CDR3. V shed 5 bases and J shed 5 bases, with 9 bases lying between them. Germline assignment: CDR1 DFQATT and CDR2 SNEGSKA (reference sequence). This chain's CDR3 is CSAWAGTEAFF. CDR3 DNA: TGCAGTGCTTGGGCGGGGACTGAAGCTTTCTTT.

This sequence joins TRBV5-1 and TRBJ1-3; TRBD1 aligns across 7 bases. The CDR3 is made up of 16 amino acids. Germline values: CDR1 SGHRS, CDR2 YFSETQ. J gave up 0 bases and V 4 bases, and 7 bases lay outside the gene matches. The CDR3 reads CASSPGTVISGNTIYF. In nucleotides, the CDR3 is TGCGCCAGCAGCCCGGGGACAGTTATCTCTGGAAACACCATATATTTT.

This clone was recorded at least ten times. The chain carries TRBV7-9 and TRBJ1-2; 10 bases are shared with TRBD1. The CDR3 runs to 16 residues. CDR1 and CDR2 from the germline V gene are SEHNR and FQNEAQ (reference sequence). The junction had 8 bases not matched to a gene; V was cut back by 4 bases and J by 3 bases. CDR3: CASSSDRGRVDYGYTF. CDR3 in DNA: TGTGCCAGCAGCTCGGACAGGGGGAGGGTGGACTATGGCTACACCTTC.

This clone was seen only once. The CDR3 DNA is TGTGCCAGCAGCTTGGACATGAACACTGAAGCTTTCTTT. It specifies CASSLDMNTEAFF. The genes are TRBV7-9 and TRBJ1-1, with D perhaps TRBD1 (5 bases). Germline lookup yields CDR1 SEHNR and CDR2 FQNEAQ (reference sequence). There are 13 residues in the CDR3. V was clipped by 3 bases and J by 0 bases, with 5 bases between them.

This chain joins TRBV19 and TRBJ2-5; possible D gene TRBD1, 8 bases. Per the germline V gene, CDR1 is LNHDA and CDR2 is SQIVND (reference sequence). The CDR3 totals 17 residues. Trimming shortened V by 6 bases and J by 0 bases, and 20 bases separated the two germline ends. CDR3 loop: CASRPGQGAGYQETQYF. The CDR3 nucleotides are TGTGCCAGTAGACCCGGACAGGGAGCGGGATACCAAGAGACCCAGTACTTC.

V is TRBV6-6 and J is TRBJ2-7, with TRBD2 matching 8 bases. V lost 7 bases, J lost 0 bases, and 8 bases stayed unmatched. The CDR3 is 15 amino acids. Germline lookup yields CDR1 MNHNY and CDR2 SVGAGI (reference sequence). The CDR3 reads CASINRGGSSYEQYF. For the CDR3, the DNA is TGTGCCAGCATCAACCGGGGGGGTAGCTCCTACGAGCAGTACTTC.